The source of this TCR beta chain is a study of blood T cell repertoires in COVID-19. Turning to the study itself: The origin of the acute and convalescent COVID-19 samples was the United States, Italy and Spain.

Per the original methods: Amplification with reference gene primers provided the estimates of nucleated cell counts. The protocol was immunoSEQ multiplex PCR, while the TCRdb copy is restricted to in-frame clones and leaves out a portion. That table gives V, J and clone size, and the DNA gave D and trimming. Counted here are some 160,000 clones, 60% to 85% occurring once; the ten biggest clones make up approximately 8%. There are 15 residues in the CDR3. Germline V gives CDR1 SGHAT, CDR2 FQNNGV. With V trimmed by 3 bases and J by 5 bases, 7 bases remained unmatched. The chain couples TRBV11-2 to TRBJ2-5; 9 bases map to TRBD2. This TCR was sampled from a man aged 50-59 years with active or convalescent COVID-19. Specimen: peripheral blood. In DNA form, the CDR3 reads TGTGCCAGCAGCTTTGGCGGGAGGGCCTGGGAGACCCAGTACTTC. It encodes CASSFGGRAWETQYF.